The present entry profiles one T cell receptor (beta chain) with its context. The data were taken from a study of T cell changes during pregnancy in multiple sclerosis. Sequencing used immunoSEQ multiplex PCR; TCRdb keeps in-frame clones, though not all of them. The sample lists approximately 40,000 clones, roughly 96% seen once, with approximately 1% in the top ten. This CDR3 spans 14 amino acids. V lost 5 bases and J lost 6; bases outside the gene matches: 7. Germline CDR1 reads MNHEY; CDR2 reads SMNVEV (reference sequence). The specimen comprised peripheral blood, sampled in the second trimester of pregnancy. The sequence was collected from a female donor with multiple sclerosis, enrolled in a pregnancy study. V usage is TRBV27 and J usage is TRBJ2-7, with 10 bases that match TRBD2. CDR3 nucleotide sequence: TGTGCCAGCAGTCCAGCGGGAGGGCCGCGCGAGCAGTACTTC. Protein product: CASSPAGGPREQYF.